This T cell receptor (beta chain) derives from a study of CD8 T cells in ankylosing spondylitis. This clonotype was seen only a few times. Its specificity is not known. Study-wide findings and caveats: As reported, disease-linked clones showed significant enrichment in matched ankylosing spondylitis synovial fluid. Roughly eight highly homologous variants made up a TCR beta motif, and this motif appeared characteristic of ankylosing spondylitis blood. Some of these motif variants have turned up before, in reports on reactive arthritis synovial fluid and blood.

TCRdb itself ran the 5' RACE reads through MiXCR, one entry per CDR3 protein. The sample yields a few hundred thousand distinct CDR3 sequences, 10% to 15% seen once. Per the germline V gene, CDR1 is SGHNT and CDR2 is YENEEA. V lost 5 bases and J lost 1, with 11 bases in between. The CDR3 has 14 residues. This chain uses TRBV11-3 with TRBJ2-5; D unclear. Sequenced sample: blood, either unsorted or a sorted T cell fraction (not recorded which). This clonotype originated in a male donor with ankylosing spondylitis. The CDR3 coding sequence is TGTGCCAGCAGCCCCACGCACAGCCAAGAGACCCAGTACTTC. It is translated as CASSPTHSQETQYF.